This T cell receptor beta chain came from a study of PD-L1 blockade in urothelial cancer. In the study overall: Patients had been given 0 to 3 earlier chemotherapy regimens. Notes on the study in general: Lower than median blood TCR clonality before treatment predicted better survival.

Germline V CDR1 and CDR2: SGHDT, YYEEEE. The CDR3 length is 13 residues. After removal of 5 bases from V and 2 bases from J, the junction contained 3 bases not matched to a gene. Time point specified: peripheral blood 6 weeks after treatment start. Data came from immunoSEQ multiplex PCR; TCRdb stores just in-frame clones and leaves some out. There are roughly 120,000 clones in the sample; less than 95% occur only once, and approximately 3.8% lies in the top ten. Comments on this clone: Its antigen is currently unknown.

This TCR was sampled from a man aged 55-75 years with urothelial cancer. The rearrangement joins TRBV5-6 to TRBJ2-7; TRBD1 matches at 8 bases. Sample: PBMCs, taken around atezolizumab (anti-PD-L1) treatment. Here the CDR3 DNA reads TGTGCCAGCAGTCTACAGGGGGCCTACGAGCAGTACTTC. It translates to CASSLQGAYEQYF.